Here is one T cell receptor (beta chain) with its context. Its target is not known. The sample belongs to a study of OX40 agonist ivuxolimab in advanced cancers. Libraries were prepared by immunoSEQ multiplex PCR; TCRdb keeps only in-frame clonotypes and omits some of them. The sample comprises over 45,000 clones, 85% to 90% of which are singletons, and about a third rests with the top ten. Study outcomes and limitations: The antigens recognized by the expanded peripheral T cells, that is their antigen specificity, were not determined. Relative to CD4+, CD8+ T cells held more expanded clones on average.

There are 15 residues in the CDR3. Germline CDR1 is SGHAT and CDR2 is FQNNGV. The V gene lost 8 bases and the J gene lost 1 base, with 15 bases spanning the gap. The specimen comprised CD4+ or CD8+ T cells sorted from blood, sampled in a trial of the OX40 agonist ivuxolimab. The V call is TRBV11-2, the J call TRBJ2-1; no definite D call. The TCR sequence derives from an adult with an advanced solid tumor such as melanoma, head and neck, liver or kidney cancer. The CDR3 here is CASSHLTSSYNEQFF. The CDR3 DNA follows: TGTGCCAGCTCGCACTTGACTTCTTCCTACAATGAGCAGTTCTTC.